Following are 20 T cell receptor beta chains from one sample sequenced in a study of blood T cell repertoires in COVID-19. This table comes from immunoSEQ multiplex PCR, and its TCRdb copy is limited to in-frame clones, with some not included. Of around 450,000 clones in the sample, 70% to 90% were seen once. The sequencing sample was made of PBMCs or T cells enriched from blood (not recorded which). Receptor source: a woman younger than 30 with acute COVID-19.

The chain uses TRBV28 and TRBJ2-1; 7 bases are a match to TRBD2. The germline V gene has CDR1 MDHEN and CDR2 SYDVKM. This CDR3 has 14 amino acids. J was trimmed by 0 bases and V by 8 bases; bases with no gene match: 4. The CDR3 is CASRGDGSYNEQFF. CDR3 DNA: TGTGCCAGCCGGGGGGACGGCTCCTACAATGAGCAGTTCTTC. The full variable domain, its missing parts supplied by reference TRBV28 and TRBJ2-1, is DVKVTQSSRYLVKRTGEKVFLECVQDMDHENMFWYRQDPGLGLRLIYFSYDVKMKEKGDIPEGYSVSREKKERFSLILESASTNQTSMYLCASRGDGSYNEQFFGPGTRLTVL.

This chain links TRBV2 with TRBJ1-4; 8 bases are shared with TRBD1. Germline V lookup: CDR1 SNHLY, CDR2 FYNNEI. The CDR3 loop spans 13 amino acids. J gave up 7 bases and V 10 bases, and 8 bases lay outside the gene matches. Here the CDR3 reads CATGQGFGEKLFF. The DNA of the CDR3 is TGTGCCACCGGACAGGGTTTCGGTGAAAAACTGTTTTTT.

J is TRBJ2-7 and V is TRBV14, with D maybe TRBD1 (6 bases). CDR3 length equals 15 residues. Germline V gene data show CDR1 as SGHDN and CDR2 as FVKESK. Trimming took off 5 bases at V and 3 bases at J, with 17 bases between the two ends. The CDR3 DNA reads as TGTGCCAGCAGCTTTCGACAGGACACTTACTACGAGCAGTACTTC. Residues: CASSFRQDTYYEQYF.

The chain recombines TRBV2 with TRBJ2-7; no clear D. V lost 2 bases to trimming and J lost 0 bases, with 8 bases between them. The CDR3 covers 14 residues. CDR1 and CDR2 (germline): SNHLY, FYNNEI. The CDR3 bases are TGTGCCAGCAGTGAACTTCCCGTCTCCTACGAGCAGTACTTC. Translating it yields CASSELPVSYEQYF. The full variable domain, completed using reference TRBV2 and TRBJ2-7, is EPEVTQTPSHQVTQMGQEVILRCVPISNHLYFYWYRQILGQKVEFLVSFYNNEISEKSEIFDDQFSVERPDGSNFTLKIRSTKLEDSAMYFCASSELPVSYEQYFGPGTRLTVT.

The rearrangement links TRBV7-9 to TRBJ1-2, with D unclear. This CDR3 contains 15 residues. The germline V gene encodes CDR1 SEHNR and CDR2 FQNEAQ (reference sequence). Trimming shortened V by 5 bases and J by 1 base, and 14 bases separated the two germline ends. The CDR3 DNA sequence: TGTGCCAGCAGCCGGAACAGTGTGCTTAACTATGGCTACACCTTC. Translation: CASSRNSVLNYGYTF.

The chain links TRBV25-1 to TRBJ1-4; D not certain. The length of the CDR3 is 16 residues. V lost 1 base, J lost 1 base, and 10 bases lay in between. Germline loops: CDR1 MGHDK, CDR2 SYGVNS. The CDR3 is CASSEWRAGTNEKLFF. The CDR3 region has the DNA TGTGCCAGCAGTGAATGGCGGGCAGGAACTAATGAAAAACTGTTTTTT. Full variable domain (remainder filled in from reference TRBV25-1 and TRBJ1-4): EADIYQTPRYLVIGTGKKITLECSQTMGHDKMYWYQQDPGMELHLIHYSYGVNSTEKGDLSSESTVSRIRTEHFPLTLESARPSHTSQYLCASSEWRAGTNEKLFFGSGTQLSVL.

V is TRBV19 and J is TRBJ1-1; D is undetermined. Trimming cost V 7 bases and J 0 bases, with 15 bases left between them. The CDR3 is 15 amino acids. Germline loops: CDR1 LNHDA, CDR2 SQIVND (reference sequence). The CDR3 nucleotides read TGTGCCAGTACCTCACGAGGGCTAATGAACACTGAAGCTTTCTTT. Translation gives CASTSRGLMNTEAFF.

The rearrangement uses TRBV13 and TRBJ2-7, with D hard to call. The V end was cut by 4 bases, the J end by 4 bases, with 14 bases between. Germline-derived CDR1 and CDR2 are PRHDT and FYEKMQ (reference sequence). The CDR3 sequence is 14 residues long. CDR3 amino acids: CASSSYTSAYEQYF. CDR3 nucleotide sequence: TGTGCCAGCAGCTCGTACACTTCAGCGTACGAGCAGTACTTC.

The J gene is TRBJ2-7, the V gene TRBV27, with 11 bases aligning to TRBD2. V lost 2 bases to trimming and J lost 4 bases; unmatched junction nucleotides: 4. Per the germline V gene, CDR1 is MNHEY and CDR2 is SMNVEV (reference sequence). This CDR3 has 15 amino acids. CDR3 residues: CASSLKWTSGYEQYF. In nucleotides, the CDR3 is TGTGCCAGCAGTTTAAAGTGGACTAGCGGGTACGAGCAGTACTTC.

This chain joins TRBV11-3 and TRBJ2-7; 7 nucleotides agree with TRBD1. Germline lookup yields CDR1 SGHNT and CDR2 YENEEA. The V segment lost 1 base and the J segment 6 bases; nucleotides outside the gene matches: 0. The CDR3 has 12 amino acids. The chain's CDR3 is CASSLGTGEQYF. DNA for the CDR3: TGTGCCAGCAGCTTAGGGACAGGCGAGCAGTACTTC.

V usage is TRBV13 and J usage is TRBJ2-7; D possibly corresponds to TRBD1 (7 bases). The CDR3 has 13 residues. Trimming removed 5 bases from V and 5 bases from J, with 13 bases in between. The germline V gene has CDR1 PRHDT and CDR2 FYEKMQ (reference sequence). The CDR3 sequence is CASSRRDRDEQYF. The CDR3 DNA follows: TGTGCCAGCAGCCGGAGGGACAGAGACGAGCAGTACTTC.

The chain carries TRBV6-2 or TRBV6-3 and TRBJ2-7, with a possible D match to TRBD2 (6 bases). The germline CDR1 and CDR2 sequences are MNHEY and SVGEGT. V was shortened by 5 bases and J by 3 bases, with 14 bases between the two germline ends. The CDR3 loop spans 14 amino acids. This CDR3 reads CASSVVYSGYEQYF. The CDR3 DNA reads as TGTGCCAGCAGTGTGGTATATAGCGGCTACGAGCAGTACTTC.

This chain joins TRBV19 and TRBJ1-5, with no clear D. Trimming shortened V by 3 bases and J by 3 bases, and 6 bases separated the two germline ends. CDR3 length: 13 residues. From germline, CDR1 is LNHDA and CDR2 SQIVND (reference sequence). The chain's CDR3 is CASSMFINQPQHF. The CDR3 DNA reads as TGTGCCAGTAGTATGTTCATCAATCAGCCCCAGCATTTT.

V is TRBV3-1 (or the pseudogene TRBV3-2) and J is TRBJ2-5; TRBD1 is a possible D gene (6 bases). The ends were cut back, 1 base at V and 3 bases at J, with 6 bases in the middle. Per the germline V gene, CDR1 is LGHDT and CDR2 is YNNKEL (reference sequence). The CDR3 loop spans 13 amino acids. The CDR3 spells CASSQGQEETQYF. The CDR3 coding sequence is TGTGCCAGCAGCCAAGGACAGGAAGAGACCCAGTACTTC.

The chain couples TRBV28 to TRBJ2-6; 8 positions match TRBD2. Germline CDR1 and CDR2: MDHEN and SYDVKM. The junction had 26 bases not matched to a gene; V was cut back by 6 bases and J by 1 base. The CDR3 loop spans 23 amino acids. The CDR3 region is CASRTLTPLSGINSRSGANVLTF. The DNA for the CDR3 is TGTGCCAGCAGGACCTTGACCCCCCTTAGCGGGATTAATTCAAGGTCTGGGGCCAACGTCCTGACTTTC.

The chain has TRBV5-1 and TRBJ1-6, with TRBD1 identical over 7 bases. The CDR3 loop spans 17 amino acids. CDR1 is SGHRS and CDR2 is YFSETQ in the germline V gene. J gave up 5 bases and V 0 bases, and 8 bases lay outside the gene matches. CDR3 nucleotides: TGCGCCAGCAGCTTGGCCGGGATAACAGGGGATAATTCACCCCTCCACTTT. Its protein is CASSLAGITGDNSPLHF.

The J gene is TRBJ1-2, the V gene TRBV11-2; D call uncertain. The V and J ends lost 1 base and 7 bases respectively, with 7 bases between them. This CDR3 contains 12 residues. Germline V gene sequence: CDR1 SGHAT, CDR2 FQNNGV. The CDR3 region has the DNA TGTGCCAGCAGCTTAGCAGTTCCTGGCTACACCTTC. It yields the protein CASSLAVPGYTF.

The chain uses TRBV10-3 and TRBJ2-5; D is perhaps TRBD1 (6 bases). V was trimmed by 5 bases and J by 5 bases, leaving 15 bases between them. Germline V gives CDR1 ENHRY, CDR2 SYGVKD. There are 14 residues in the CDR3. The CDR3 DNA reads as TGTGCCATCAGTCCAGGGGTTTCAAGGGAGACCCAGTACTTC. This gives the protein CAISPGVSRETQYF.

This clone has only a few counts. The chain is built from TRBV5-1 and TRBJ1-5, with D tentatively TRBD1 (5 bases). V lost 0 bases and J 6 bases, leaving 13 bases between the germline ends. The CDR3 consists of 15 residues. The germline CDR1 and CDR2 sequences are SGHRS and YFSETQ. The CDR3 DNA reads as TGCGCCAGCAGCTTGGCGGGGGAGTCGGTTCAGCCCCAGCATTTT. Translated: CASSLAGESVQPQHF.

The chain carries TRBV18 and TRBJ1-3, with D possibly matching TRBD1 (6 bases). CDR1 and CDR2 (germline): KGHSH, LQKENI. This CDR3 has 12 residues. V gave up 0 bases and J gave up 11 bases, with 8 bases separating them. The CDR3 DNA reads as TGTGCCAGCTCACCACCGGGGGCACCCATATATTTT. This sequence encodes CASSPPGAPIYF.